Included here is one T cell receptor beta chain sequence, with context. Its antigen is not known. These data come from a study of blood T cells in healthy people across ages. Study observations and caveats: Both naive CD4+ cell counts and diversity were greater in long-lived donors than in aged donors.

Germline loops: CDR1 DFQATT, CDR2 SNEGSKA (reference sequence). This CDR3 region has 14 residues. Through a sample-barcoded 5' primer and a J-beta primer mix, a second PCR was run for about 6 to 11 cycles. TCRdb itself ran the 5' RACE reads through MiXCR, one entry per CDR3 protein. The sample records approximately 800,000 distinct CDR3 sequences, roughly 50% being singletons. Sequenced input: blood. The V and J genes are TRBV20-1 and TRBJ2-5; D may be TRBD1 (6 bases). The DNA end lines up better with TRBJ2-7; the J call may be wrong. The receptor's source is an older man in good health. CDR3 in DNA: TGCAGTGCTAGAGGTGCCAGGGGTAACAACGAGCAGTACTTC. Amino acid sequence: CSARGARGNNEQYF.